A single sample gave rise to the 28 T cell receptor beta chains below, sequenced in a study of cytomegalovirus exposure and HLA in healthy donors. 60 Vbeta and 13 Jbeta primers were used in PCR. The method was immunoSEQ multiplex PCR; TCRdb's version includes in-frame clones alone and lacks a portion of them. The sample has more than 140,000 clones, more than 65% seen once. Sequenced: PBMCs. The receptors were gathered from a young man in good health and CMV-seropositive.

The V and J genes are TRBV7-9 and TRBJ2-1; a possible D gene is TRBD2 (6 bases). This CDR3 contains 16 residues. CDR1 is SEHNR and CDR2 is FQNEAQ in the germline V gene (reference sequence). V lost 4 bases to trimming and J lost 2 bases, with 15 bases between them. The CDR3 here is CASSSDGGYTYNEQFF. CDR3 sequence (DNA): TGTGCCAGCAGCTCCGATGGGGGGTATACCTACAATGAGCAGTTCTTC.

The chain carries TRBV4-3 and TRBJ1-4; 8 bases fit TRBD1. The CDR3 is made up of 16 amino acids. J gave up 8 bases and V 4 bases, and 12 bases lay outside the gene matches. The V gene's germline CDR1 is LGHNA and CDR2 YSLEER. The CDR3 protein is CASSRDQGASYEKLFF. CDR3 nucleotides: TGCGCCAGCAGCCGAGATCAGGGGGCTTCTTACGAAAAACTGTTTTTT.

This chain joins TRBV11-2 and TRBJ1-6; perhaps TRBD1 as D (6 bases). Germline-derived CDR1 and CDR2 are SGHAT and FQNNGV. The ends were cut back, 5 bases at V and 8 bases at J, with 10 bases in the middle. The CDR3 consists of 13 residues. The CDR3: CASSGRGDSPLHF. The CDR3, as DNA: TGTGCCAGCAGCGGCAGGGGAGATTCACCCCTCCACTTT.

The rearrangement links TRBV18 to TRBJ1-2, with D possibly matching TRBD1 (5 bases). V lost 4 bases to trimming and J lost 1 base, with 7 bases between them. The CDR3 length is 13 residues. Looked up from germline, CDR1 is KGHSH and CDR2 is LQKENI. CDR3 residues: CASSRQGNYGYTF. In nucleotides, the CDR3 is TGTGCCAGCTCACGGCAGGGTAACTATGGCTACACCTTC.

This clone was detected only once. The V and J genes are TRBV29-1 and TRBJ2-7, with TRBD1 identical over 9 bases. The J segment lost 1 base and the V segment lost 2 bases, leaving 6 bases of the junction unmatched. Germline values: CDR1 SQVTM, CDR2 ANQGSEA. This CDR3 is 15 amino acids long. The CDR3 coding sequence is TGCAGCGTTGAACATCCGGACAGGGGATCCTACGAGCAGTACTTC. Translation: CSVEHPDRGSYEQYF.

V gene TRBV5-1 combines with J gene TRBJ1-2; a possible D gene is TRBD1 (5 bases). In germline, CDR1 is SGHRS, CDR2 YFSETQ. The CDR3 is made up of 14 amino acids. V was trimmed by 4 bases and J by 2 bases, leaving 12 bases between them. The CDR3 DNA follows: TGCGCCAGCAGCCCTTGGACAAACAACTATGGCTACACCTTC. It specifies CASSPWTNNYGYTF.

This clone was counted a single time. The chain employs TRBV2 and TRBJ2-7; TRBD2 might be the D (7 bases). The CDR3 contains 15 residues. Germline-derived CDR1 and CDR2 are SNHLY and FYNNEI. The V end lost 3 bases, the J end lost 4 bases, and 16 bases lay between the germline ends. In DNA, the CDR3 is TGTGCCAGCAGTGAGGAGGGAGGGGGGCAGTACGAGCAGTACTTC. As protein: CASSEEGGGQYEQYF.

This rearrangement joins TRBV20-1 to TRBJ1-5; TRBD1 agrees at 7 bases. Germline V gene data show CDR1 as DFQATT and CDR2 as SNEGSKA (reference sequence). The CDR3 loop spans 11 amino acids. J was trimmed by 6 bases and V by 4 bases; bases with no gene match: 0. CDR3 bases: TGCAGTGCTACAGGGGGTCAGCCCCAGCATTTT. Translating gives CSATGGQPQHF.

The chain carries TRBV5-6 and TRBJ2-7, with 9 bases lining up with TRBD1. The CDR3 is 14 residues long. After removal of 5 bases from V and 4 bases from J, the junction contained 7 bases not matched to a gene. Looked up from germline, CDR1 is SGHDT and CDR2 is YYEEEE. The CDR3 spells CASRSRGQGYEQYF. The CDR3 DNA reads TGTGCCAGCAGGTCTCGAGGACAGGGGTACGAGCAGTACTTC.

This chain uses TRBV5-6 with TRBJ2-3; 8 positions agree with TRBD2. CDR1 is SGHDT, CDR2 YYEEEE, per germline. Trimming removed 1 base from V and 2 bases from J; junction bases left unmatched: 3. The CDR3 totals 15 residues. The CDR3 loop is CASSLLAGLTDTQYF. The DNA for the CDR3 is TGTGCCAGCAGCTTGTTAGCGGGGCTCACAGATACGCAGTATTTT.

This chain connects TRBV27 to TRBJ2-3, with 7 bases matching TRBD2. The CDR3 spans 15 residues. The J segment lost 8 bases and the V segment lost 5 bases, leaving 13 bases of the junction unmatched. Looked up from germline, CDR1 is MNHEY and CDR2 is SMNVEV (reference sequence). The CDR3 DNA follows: TGTGCCAGCAGTCTCAAGGCCGGCGGGAGAATTACGCAGTATTTT. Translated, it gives CASSLKAGGRITQYF.

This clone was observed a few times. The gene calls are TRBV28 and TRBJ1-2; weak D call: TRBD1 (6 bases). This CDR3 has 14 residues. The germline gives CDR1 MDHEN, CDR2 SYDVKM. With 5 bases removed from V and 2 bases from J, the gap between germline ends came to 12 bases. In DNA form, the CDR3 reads TGTGCCAGCAGTAGGGACATCGAGAACTATGGCTACACCTTC. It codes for CASSRDIENYGYTF.

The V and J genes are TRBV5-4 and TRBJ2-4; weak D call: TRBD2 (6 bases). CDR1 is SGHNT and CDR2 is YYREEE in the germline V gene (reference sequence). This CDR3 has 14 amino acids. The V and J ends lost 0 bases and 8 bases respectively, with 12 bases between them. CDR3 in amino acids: CASSLDQGGYIQYF. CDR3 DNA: TGTGCCAGCAGCTTGGACCAGGGAGGATACATTCAGTACTTC.

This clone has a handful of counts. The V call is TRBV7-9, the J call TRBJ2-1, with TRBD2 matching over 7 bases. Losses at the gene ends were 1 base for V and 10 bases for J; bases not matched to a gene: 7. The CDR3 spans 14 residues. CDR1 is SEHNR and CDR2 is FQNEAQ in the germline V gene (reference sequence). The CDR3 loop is CASSLGGGEAEQFF. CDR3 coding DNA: TGTGCCAGCAGCTTAGGGGGGGGTGAAGCGGAGCAGTTCTTC.

The CDR3 DNA reads TGTGCCAGCAGTCCGTACGGGGCCGGGGAGCTGTTTTTT. This sequence encodes CASSPYGAGELFF. V is TRBV6-4 and J is TRBJ2-2; D is perhaps TRBD2 (5 bases). Deletions cut 5 bases from V and 6 bases from J, with 10 bases between. This CDR3 has 13 amino acids. CDR1 is MRHNA and CDR2 is SNTAGT in the germline V gene.

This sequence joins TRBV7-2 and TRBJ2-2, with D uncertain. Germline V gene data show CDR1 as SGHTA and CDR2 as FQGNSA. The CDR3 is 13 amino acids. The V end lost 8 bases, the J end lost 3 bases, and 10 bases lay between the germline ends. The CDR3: CASSPGYTGELFF. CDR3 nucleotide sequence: TGTGCCAGCTCCCCCGGGTACACCGGGGAGCTGTTTTTT. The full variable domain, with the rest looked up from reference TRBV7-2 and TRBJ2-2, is GAGVSQSPSNKVTEKGKDVELRCDPISGHTALYWYRQSLGQGLEFLIYFQGNSAPDKSGLPSDRFSAERTGGSVSTLTIQRTQQEDSAVYLCASSPGYTGELFFGEGSRLTVL.

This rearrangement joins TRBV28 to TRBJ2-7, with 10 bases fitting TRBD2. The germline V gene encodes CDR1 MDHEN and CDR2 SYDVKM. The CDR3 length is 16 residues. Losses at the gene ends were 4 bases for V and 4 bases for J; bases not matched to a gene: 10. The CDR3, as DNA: TGTGCCAGCAGTTCTGGTCTAGCGGGAGTTTTTTACGAGCAGTACTTC. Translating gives CASSSGLAGVFYEQYF. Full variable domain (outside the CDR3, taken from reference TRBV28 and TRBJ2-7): DVKVTQSSRYLVKRTGEKVFLECVQDMDHENMFWYRQDPGLGLRLIYFSYDVKMKEKGDIPEGYSVSREKKERFSLILESASTNQTSMYLCASSSGLAGVFYEQYFGPGTRLTVT.

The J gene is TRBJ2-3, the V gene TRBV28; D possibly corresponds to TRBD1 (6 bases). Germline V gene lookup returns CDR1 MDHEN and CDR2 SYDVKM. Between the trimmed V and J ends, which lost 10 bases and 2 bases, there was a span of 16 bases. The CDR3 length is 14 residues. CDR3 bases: TGTGCCACTACACCAGGGACAAACACAGATACGCAGTATTTT. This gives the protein CATTPGTNTDTQYF.

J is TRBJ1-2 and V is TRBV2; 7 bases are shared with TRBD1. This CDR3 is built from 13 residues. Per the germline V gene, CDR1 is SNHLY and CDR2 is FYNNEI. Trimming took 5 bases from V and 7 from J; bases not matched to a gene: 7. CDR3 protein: CASSWDSTVGYTF. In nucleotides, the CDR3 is TGTGCCAGCAGTTGGGACAGTACGGTTGGCTACACCTTC.

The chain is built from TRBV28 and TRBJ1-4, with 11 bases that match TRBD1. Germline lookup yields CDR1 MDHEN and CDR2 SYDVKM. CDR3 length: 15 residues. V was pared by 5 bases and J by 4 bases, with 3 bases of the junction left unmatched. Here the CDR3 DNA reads TGTGCCAGCAGTCCCGGGACAGGGGGTAATGAAAAACTGTTTTTT. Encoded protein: CASSPGTGGNEKLFF.

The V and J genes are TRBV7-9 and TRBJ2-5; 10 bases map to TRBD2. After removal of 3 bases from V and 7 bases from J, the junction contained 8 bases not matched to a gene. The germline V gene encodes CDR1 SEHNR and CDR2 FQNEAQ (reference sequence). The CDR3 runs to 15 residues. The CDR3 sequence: CASSLDGTSETTQYF. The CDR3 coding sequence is TGTGCCAGCAGCTTGGACGGGACTAGCGAGACGACCCAGTACTTC.

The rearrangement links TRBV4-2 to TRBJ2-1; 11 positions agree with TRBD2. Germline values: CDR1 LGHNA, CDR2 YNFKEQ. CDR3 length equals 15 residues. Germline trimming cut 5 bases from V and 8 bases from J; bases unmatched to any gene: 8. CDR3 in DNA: TGTGCCAGCAGCTCCTCAATAGCGGGAGGGGATGAGCAGTTCTTC. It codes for CASSSSIAGGDEQFF.

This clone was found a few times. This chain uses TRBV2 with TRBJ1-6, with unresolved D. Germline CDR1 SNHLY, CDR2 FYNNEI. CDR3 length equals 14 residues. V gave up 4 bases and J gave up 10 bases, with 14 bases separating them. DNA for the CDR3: TGTGCCAGCAGTGTGGGAGAGGGAAGATCACCCCTCCACTTT. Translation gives CASSVGEGRSPLHF.

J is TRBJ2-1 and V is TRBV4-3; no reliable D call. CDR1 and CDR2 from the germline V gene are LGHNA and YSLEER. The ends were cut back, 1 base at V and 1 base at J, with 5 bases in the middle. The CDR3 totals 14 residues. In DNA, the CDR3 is TGCGCCAGCAGCCAAGGGCCTTCCTACAATGAGCAGTTCTTC. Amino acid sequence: CASSQGPSYNEQFF.

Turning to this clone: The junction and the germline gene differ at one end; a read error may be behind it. The CDR3 DNA follows: TGTGCCAGTAGTGAAACTGGGGCCAACGGCCTGACTTTC. This encodes CASSETGANGLTF. The J gene is TRBJ2-6, the V gene TRBV19, with TRBD1 as a possible D gene (5 bases). The CDR3 length is 13 residues. Looked up from germline, CDR1 is LNHDA and CDR2 is SQIVND (reference sequence).

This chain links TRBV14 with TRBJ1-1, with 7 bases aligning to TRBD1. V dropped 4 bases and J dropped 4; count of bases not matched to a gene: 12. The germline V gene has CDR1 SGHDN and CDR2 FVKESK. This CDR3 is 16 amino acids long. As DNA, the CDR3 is TGTGCCAGCAGCCGAGACCTTGACAGGGAAATCACTGAAGCTTTCTTT. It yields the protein CASSRDLDREITEAFF.

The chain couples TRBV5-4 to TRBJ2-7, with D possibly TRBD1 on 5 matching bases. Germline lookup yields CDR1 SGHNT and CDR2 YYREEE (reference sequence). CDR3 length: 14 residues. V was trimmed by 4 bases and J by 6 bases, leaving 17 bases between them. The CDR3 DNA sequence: TGTGCCAGCAGCCCCCAGACAGTCGCGGCCGAGCAGTACTTC. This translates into CASSPQTVAAEQYF.

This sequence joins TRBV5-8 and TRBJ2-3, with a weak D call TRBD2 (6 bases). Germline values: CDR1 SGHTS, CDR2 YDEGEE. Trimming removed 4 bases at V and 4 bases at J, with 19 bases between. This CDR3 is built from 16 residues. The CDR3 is CASSRGQLAASDTQYF. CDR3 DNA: TGTGCCAGCAGCAGGGGTCAGTTAGCGGCTTCAGATACGCAGTATTTT.